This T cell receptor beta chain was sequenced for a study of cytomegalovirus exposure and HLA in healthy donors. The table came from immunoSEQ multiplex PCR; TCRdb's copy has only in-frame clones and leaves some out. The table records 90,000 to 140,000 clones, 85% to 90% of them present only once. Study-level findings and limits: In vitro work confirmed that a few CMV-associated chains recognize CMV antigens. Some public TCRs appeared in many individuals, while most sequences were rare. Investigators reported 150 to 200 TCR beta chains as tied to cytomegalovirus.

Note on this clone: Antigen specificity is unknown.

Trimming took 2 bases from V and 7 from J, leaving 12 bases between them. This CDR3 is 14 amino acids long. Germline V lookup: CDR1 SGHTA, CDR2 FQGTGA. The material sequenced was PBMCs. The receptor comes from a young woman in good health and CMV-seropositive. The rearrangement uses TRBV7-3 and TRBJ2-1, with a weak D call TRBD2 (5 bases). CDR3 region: CASSLVGSGNEQFF. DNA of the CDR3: TGTGCCAGCAGCTTAGTCGGATCGGGGAATGAGCAGTTCTTC.